The source of this T cell receptor beta chain is a study of cytomegalovirus exposure and HLA in healthy donors. The study's findings and limits: Diagnosis of cytomegalovirus status made by the classifier reportedly showed high specificity and sensitivity. The listing of 150 to 200 TCR beta chains classed them as cytomegalovirus-associated.

60 Vbeta and 13 Jbeta primers were used in PCR. As processed by the authors: As a later analysis found, there were 70 million to 80 million unique TCR beta chains, of which 8.5 million to 13 million were shared. Assay used: immunoSEQ multiplex PCR; TCRdb lists only in-frame clones, some missing. V, J and clone size are taken as reported in that table, and D and trimming were inferred from the DNA itself. This table holds about 96,000 clones, approximately 72% found once. In regard to this clone: The antigen remains unidentified.

J was trimmed by 0 bases and V by 5 bases; bases with no gene match: 7. Germline CDR1 and CDR2: SNHLY and FYNNEI. The CDR3 has 16 amino acids. The receptor was derived from a female donor in good health and CMV-seropositive. The sample was PBMCs. The gene calls are TRBV2 and TRBJ1-5, with TRBD1 matching over 7 bases. CDR3 amino acids: CASSSPGQLSNQPQHF. The CDR3 region has the DNA TGTGCCAGCAGTAGCCCGGGACAGCTTAGCAATCAGCCCCAGCATTTT.